The present T cell receptor (beta chain) was sequenced within a study of cytomegalovirus exposure and HLA in healthy donors listed by TCRdb under 2017. With regard to the full study: According to a later analysis, the 120 or so validation repertoires were produced on the same platform as the approximately 690 repertoires of the first cohort. The study aimed to test whether cataloging public T cell receptors could reveal signatures of past pathogen exposure. In addition to the first cohort of about 650 subjects, a separate validation cohort of under 150 different subjects was used. To predict cytomegalovirus infection status, the study brought together high-throughput TCR immunosequencing, statistical association of individual TCRs with disease status, and machine learning.

Beyond this particular receptor, the publication reports: A later analysis found that TCRs clustered in the first cohort also tended to co-occur in the approximately 120 validation repertoires, with 94% of cluster scores above 0. Across donors, most TCR sequences were observed very rarely, whereas some public TCRs were present in many individuals. The authors suggested that the approach could potentially be generalized to other disease states and immunological phenotypes. All 120 or so repertoires were used to score co-occurrence in the validation cohort in a later analysis, because that analysis had no HLA typing for the cohort. The study listed 170 or so TCR beta chains as associated with cytomegalovirus. In vitro tests confirmed that a few of the cytomegalovirus-associated TCR beta chains recognize cytomegalovirus antigens. The classifier was reported to diagnose cytomegalovirus status with high specificity and sensitivity in both the original cohort and the validation cohort.

The donors were included in the validation cohort of over a hundred subjects, a group kept apart from the roughly 730-subject first cohort. CDR1 and CDR2, per the germline V gene, are SGHAT and FQNNGV. Cut back by 3 bases and 1 base, the V and J ends lie 6 bases apart. From the cysteine through the phenylalanine, the CDR3 covers 13 amino acids. The retained sequence is limited to the CDR3, 39 bases, with the frame set at the first base. The library came from the immunoSEQ multiplex PCR assay. In the authors' own workflow: A statistical classification framework was built to diagnose cytomegalovirus status from the catalog of TCR beta chain sequences. TCRdb re-hosts the immuneACCESS table, in-frame sequences only. Its copies lack some clones; in the studies checked, an unresolved V gene accounts for under half of them, and the cause for the rest is not known. V and J calls and clone size follow that table, whereas D and trimming were derived from the DNA. This sample is represented by about 44,000 clones; approximately 93% of them were singletons. The leading ten clones occupy around 2.1% of the sample.

Regarding this clone: There is no known antigen for this receptor. Per-base qualities were not stored, and no clone one base away is much larger.

The receptor was derived from a young woman in good health and CMV-seronegative. The chain links TRBV11-2 with TRBJ1-1, with no confident D gene call. Specimen: PBMCs. DNA sequence: TGTGCCAGCAGCTTGCACTGGAACACTGAAGCTTTCTTT. It translates as CASSLHWNTEAFF.